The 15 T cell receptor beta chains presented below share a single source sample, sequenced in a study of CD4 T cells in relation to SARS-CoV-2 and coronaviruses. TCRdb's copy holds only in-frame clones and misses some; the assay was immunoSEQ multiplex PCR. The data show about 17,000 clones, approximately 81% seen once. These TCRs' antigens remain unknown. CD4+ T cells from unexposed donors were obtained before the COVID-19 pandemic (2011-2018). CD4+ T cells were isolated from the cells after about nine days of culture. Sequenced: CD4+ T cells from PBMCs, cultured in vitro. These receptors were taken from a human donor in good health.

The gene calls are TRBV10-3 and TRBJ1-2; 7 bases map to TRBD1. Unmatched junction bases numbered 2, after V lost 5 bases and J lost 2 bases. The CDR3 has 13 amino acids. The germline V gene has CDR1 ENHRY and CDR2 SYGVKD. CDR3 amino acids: CAISPDRNYGYTF. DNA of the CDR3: TGTGCCATCAGTCCGGACAGGAACTATGGCTACACCTTC.

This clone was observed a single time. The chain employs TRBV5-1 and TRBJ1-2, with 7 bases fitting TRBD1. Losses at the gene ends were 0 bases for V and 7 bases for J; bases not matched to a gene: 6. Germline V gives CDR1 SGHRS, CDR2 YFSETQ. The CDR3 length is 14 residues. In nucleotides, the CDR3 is TGCGCCAGCAGCTTGGCCGACAGGGAGGGTGGCTACACCTTC. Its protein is CASSLADREGGYTF.

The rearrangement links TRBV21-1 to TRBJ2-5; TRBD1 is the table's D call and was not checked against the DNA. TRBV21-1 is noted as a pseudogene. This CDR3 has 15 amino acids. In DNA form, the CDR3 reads TGTGCCAGCAGCAAAGAGAGACAGGTTCGGGAGACCCAGTACTTC. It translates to CASSKERQVRETQYF.

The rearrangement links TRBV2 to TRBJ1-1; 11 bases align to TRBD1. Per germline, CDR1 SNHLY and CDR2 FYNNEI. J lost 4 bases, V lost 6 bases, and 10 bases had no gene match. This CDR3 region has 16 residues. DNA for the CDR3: TGTGCCAGCAGGCCGACCCGGGACAGGGGGAGCACTGAAGCTTTCTTT. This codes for CASRPTRDRGSTEAFF.

DNA for the CDR3: TGTGCCAGCAGTGGAATACGGACAGGGCCGGTTAATGAAAAACTGTTTTTT. This translates into CASSGIRTGPVNEKLFF. The gene calls are TRBV25-1 and TRBJ1-4; the match to TRBD1 covers 8 bases. In germline, CDR1 is MGHDK, CDR2 SYGVNS. V lost 4 bases and J lost 4; bases outside the gene matches: 11. The CDR3 covers 17 residues.

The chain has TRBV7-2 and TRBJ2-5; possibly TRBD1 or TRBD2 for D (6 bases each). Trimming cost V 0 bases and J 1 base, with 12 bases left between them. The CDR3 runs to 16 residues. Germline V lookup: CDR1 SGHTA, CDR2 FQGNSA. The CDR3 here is CASSLAGAGSQETQYF. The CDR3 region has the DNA TGTGCCAGCAGCTTAGCGGGGGCGGGGAGCCAAGAGACCCAGTACTTC.

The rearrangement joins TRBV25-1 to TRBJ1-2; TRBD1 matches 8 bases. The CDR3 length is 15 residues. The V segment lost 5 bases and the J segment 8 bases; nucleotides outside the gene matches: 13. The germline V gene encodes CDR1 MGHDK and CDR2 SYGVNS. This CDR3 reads CASSPLGTGWGGYTF. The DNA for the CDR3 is TGTGCCAGCAGTCCACTTGGGACAGGTTGGGGAGGCTACACCTTC.

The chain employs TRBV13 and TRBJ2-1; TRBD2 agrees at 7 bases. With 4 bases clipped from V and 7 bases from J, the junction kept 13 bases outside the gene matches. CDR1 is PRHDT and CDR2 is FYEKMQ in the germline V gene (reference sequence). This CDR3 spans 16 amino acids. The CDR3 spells CASSSAPAGEGNEQFF. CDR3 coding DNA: TGTGCCAGCAGCTCGGCCCCTGCGGGAGAGGGGAATGAGCAGTTCTTC. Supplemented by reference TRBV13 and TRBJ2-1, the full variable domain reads AAGVIQSPRHLIKEKRETATLKCYPIPRHDTVYWYQQGPGQDPQFLISFYEKMQSDKGSIPDRFSAQQFSDYHSELNMSSLELGDSALYFCASSSAPAGEGNEQFFGPGTRLTVL.

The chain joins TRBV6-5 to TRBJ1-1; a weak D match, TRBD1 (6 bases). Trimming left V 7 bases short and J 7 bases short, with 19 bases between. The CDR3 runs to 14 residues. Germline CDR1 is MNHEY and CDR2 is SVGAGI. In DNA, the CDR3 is TGTGCCAGCACTACGGATCGGGGGGGCGGTGAAGCTTTCTTT. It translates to CASTTDRGGGEAFF.

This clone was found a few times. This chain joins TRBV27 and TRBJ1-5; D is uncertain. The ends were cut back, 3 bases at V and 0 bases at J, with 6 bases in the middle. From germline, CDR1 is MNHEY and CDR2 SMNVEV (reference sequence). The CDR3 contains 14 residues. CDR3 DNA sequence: TGTGCCAGCAGTTTGATGAGTAGCAATCAGCCCCAGCATTTT. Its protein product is CASSLMSSNQPQHF.

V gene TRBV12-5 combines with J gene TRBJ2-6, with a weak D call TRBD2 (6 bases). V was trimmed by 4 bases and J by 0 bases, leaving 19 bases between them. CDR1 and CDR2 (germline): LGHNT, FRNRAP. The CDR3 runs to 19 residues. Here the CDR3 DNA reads TGTGCTAGTGGTTCCATGGAGGGCCGGGGGTTCTCTGGGGCCAACGTCCTGACTTTC. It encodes CASGSMEGRGFSGANVLTF.

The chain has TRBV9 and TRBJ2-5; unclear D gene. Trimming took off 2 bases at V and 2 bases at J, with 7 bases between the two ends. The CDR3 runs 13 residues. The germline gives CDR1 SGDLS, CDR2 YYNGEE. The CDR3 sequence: CASSVDIQETQYF. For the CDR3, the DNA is TGTGCCAGCAGCGTCGATATACAAGAGACCCAGTACTTC.

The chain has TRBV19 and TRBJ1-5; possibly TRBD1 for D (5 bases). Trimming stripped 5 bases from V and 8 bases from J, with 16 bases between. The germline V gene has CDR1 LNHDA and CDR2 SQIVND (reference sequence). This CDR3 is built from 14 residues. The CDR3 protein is CASSDRGGFEPQHF. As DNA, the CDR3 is TGTGCCAGTAGTGATCGGGGGGGTTTTGAGCCCCAGCATTTT.

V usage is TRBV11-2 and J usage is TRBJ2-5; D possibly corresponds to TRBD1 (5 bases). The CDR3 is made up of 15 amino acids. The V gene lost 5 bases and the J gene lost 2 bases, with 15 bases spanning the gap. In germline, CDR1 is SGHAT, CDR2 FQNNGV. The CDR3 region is CASSPQTGPQETQYF. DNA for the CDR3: TGTGCCAGCAGCCCACAAACAGGACCTCAAGAGACCCAGTACTTC.

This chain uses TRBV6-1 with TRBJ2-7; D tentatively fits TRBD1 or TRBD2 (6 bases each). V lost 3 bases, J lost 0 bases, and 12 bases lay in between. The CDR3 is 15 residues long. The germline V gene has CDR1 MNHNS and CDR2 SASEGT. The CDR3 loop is CASSEGGAGSYEQYF. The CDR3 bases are TGTGCCAGCAGTGAGGGGGGCGCCGGCTCCTACGAGCAGTACTTC.